The 8 T cell receptor beta chains below come from one sample, sequenced in a study of shared clonotypes between healthy human individuals. Some clones are missing from TCRdb's copy, which holds only in-frame ones; the method was immunoSEQ multiplex PCR. In the table there are 2 million to 3 million clones, approximately 93% of which are singletons. Material for sequencing was naive CD4+ T cells from PBMCs. Subset indicated: CD45RA+ positively selected. These receptor sequences come from a man between 18 and 35 years old in good health. Some clones in this sample may be carry-over from other donors' samples.

The chain uses TRBV6-6 and TRBJ1-5; D call uncertain. CDR3 length: 13 residues. Germline V gives CDR1 MNHNY, CDR2 SVGAGI (reference sequence). Trimming stripped 6 bases from V and 7 bases from J, with 13 bases between. The CDR3, as DNA: TGTGCCAGCAGGGGCCCGGAGGGACAGCCCCAGCATTTT. It yields the protein CASRGPEGQPQHF.

This sequence joins TRBV10-3 and TRBJ2-7; the D is unclear. Germline assignment: CDR1 ENHRY and CDR2 SYGVKD. The CDR3 loop spans 13 amino acids. Trimming took 4 bases from V and 5 from J, leaving 12 bases between them. The CDR3 sequence is CAISGGQFHEQYF. The CDR3 DNA is TGTGCCATCAGTGGTGGCCAATTTCACGAGCAGTACTTC.

The chain couples TRBV7-3 to TRBJ1-4; no firm D call. The length of the CDR3 is 15 residues. Germline V gives CDR1 SGHTA, CDR2 FQGTGA. V dropped 0 bases and J dropped 8 bases, with 13 bases sitting between them. CDR3 in DNA: TGTGCCAGCAGCTTAACTGGGGAAGAGGAAGAAAAACTGTTTTTT. This codes for CASSLTGEEEEKLFF.

The chain combines TRBV2 with TRBJ2-7, with 14 nucleotides matching TRBD2. The germline gives CDR1 SNHLY, CDR2 FYNNEI. This CDR3 spans 18 amino acids. Germline trimming cut 6 bases from V and 4 bases from J; bases unmatched to any gene: 14. This chain's CDR3 is CASRRGTSGSGAVYEQYF. The CDR3 region has the DNA TGTGCCAGCAGGCGTGGGACTAGCGGGAGTGGTGCCGTATACGAGCAGTACTTC. The variable domain in full, completed from reference TRBV2 and TRBJ2-7, reads EPEVTQTPSHQVTQMGQEVILRCVPISNHLYFYWYRQILGQKVEFLVSFYNNEISEKSEIFDDQFSVERPDGSNFTLKIRSTKLEDSAMYFCASRRGTSGSGAVYEQYFGPGTRLTVT.

V usage is TRBV30 and J usage is TRBJ2-1; possibly TRBD2 for D (6 bases). The V and J ends lost 5 bases and 0 bases respectively, with 11 bases between them. Germline V lookup: CDR1 GTSNPN, CDR2 SVGIG (reference sequence). The CDR3 spans 14 residues. CDR3 protein: CAWVRGSSYNEQFF. As DNA, the CDR3 is TGTGCCTGGGTCCGGGGGAGCTCCTACAATGAGCAGTTCTTC.

The chain uses TRBV5-1 and TRBJ2-3; 9 nucleotides line up with TRBD1. V lost 0 bases to trimming and J lost 1 base; unmatched junction nucleotides: 3. CDR1 and CDR2 (germline): SGHRS, YFSETQ. The CDR3 runs to 16 residues. This CDR3 reads CASSLGRQGGTDTQYF. The CDR3 nucleotides read TGCGCCAGCAGCTTGGGAAGACAGGGGGGCACAGATACGCAGTATTTT.

This clone was seen a single time. The sample has other DNA sequences that encode this CDR3 too. The rearrangement uses TRBV7-3 and TRBJ1-1, with unresolved D. V was pared by 4 bases and J by 0 bases, with 6 bases between. CDR1 and CDR2 from the germline V gene are SGHTA and FQGTGA. CDR3 length: 13 residues. The CDR3 DNA follows: TGTGCCAGCAGCTCCTCCTTGAACACTGAAGCTTTCTTT. Translating gives CASSSSLNTEAFF.

V and J are TRBV4-3 and TRBJ1-4; TRBD1 is a possible D gene (6 bases). This CDR3 comprises 15 residues. Germline V gives CDR1 LGHNA, CDR2 YSLEER. V lost 4 bases and J lost 8, with 17 bases in between. CDR3 in amino acids: CASSRQRGLGEKLFF. The CDR3, as DNA: TGCGCCAGCAGCCGCCAGAGGGGGTTAGGGGAAAAACTGTTTTTT.